There are a few counts of the clone carrying this TCR beta chain. Its antigen is unidentified. The data are from a study of beta chain features in type 1 diabetes. Study-wide results and caveats: Insertions at VDJ junctions were less frequent in type 1 diabetes patients. These patients also deleted more nucleotides at the same junctions. Patients and controls would share equally any PCR tilt toward shorter templates.

Sorted populations all had greater than 98% purity. Germline V gene lookup returns CDR1 MGHDK and CDR2 SYGVNS. V was shortened by 9 bases and J by 0 bases, with 27 bases between the two germline ends. This CDR3 region has 18 residues. Expressed TCRB transcripts were sequenced, since all the RNA that had been isolated was reverse transcribed. TCRdb keeps only in-frame clones here, not all; method: immunoSEQ multiplex PCR. This table has 250,000 to 400,000 clones, 12% to 15% appearing once. Sequenced sample: central memory CD4+ T cells from blood. The receptor's source is a man younger than 45 in good health. This chain connects TRBV25-1 to TRBJ2-7; a possible D gene is TRBD2 (5 bases). CDR3 protein: CARGADDSEGNSSYEQYV. The DNA of the CDR3 is TGTGCCAGGGGAGCGGATGATTCAGAAGGGAACAGCTCCTACGAGCAGTACGTC.